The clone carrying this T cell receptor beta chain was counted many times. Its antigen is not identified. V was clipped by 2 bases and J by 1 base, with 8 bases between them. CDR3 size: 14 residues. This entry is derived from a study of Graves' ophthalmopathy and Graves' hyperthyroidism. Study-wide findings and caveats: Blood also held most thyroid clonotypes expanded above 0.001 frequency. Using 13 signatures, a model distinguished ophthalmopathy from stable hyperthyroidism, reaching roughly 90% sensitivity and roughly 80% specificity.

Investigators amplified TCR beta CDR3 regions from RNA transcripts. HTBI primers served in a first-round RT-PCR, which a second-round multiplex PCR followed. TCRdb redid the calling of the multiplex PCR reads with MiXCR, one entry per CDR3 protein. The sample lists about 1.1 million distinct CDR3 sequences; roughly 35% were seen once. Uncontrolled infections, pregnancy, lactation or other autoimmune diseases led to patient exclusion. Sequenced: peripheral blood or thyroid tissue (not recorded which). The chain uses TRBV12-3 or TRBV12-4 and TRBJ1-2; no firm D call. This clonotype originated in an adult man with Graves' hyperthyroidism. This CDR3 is CASSLRPHNYGYTF. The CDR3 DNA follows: TGTGCCAGCAGTTTACGGCCGCATAACTATGGCTACACCTTC.